Listed here is a single T cell receptor beta chain. The data were taken from a study of blood T cell repertoires in COVID-19. At the level of the study: Sites across the United States, Italy and Spain contributed samples from acute and convalescent COVID-19. T cells, B-cell-depleted T cells, or PBMCs supplied cDNA or gDNA.

Data came from immunoSEQ multiplex PCR; TCRdb stores just in-frame clones and leaves some out. The table shows about 160,000 clones, with roughly 84% occurring only once. There are 15 residues in the CDR3. V was clipped by 0 bases and J by 15 bases, with 18 bases between them. CDR1 and CDR2 from the germline V gene are MNHNY and SVGAGI (reference sequence). This sequence joins TRBV6-6 and TRBJ1-6, with TRBD1 as a possible D gene (5 bases). Sample: peripheral blood. This sequence originates from a man younger than 35 with active or convalescent COVID-19. The CDR3 DNA follows: TGTGCCAGCAGTTACTCTGGCCTGACAGCTCTTCGCCTCCACTTT. Protein sequence: CASSYSGLTALRLHF.